This T cell receptor (beta chain) was recorded in a study of T cell repertoires in cytomegalovirus infection (dated by TCRdb to 2018 to 2020). About the study as a whole: Alongside well-studied HLA-B-restricted epitopes, the peptide stimulations were aimed at recently identified HLA-C-restricted CMV epitopes, whose presentation resists viral immunomodulation. Donor HLA type was relevant to the analysis, because carriage of CMV infection together with the matching HLA type was indicated by public TCR beta signatures. What the research found in general, with its limitations: The ex vivo response was dominated by HLA-C-restricted CMV-specific TCR beta clonotypes, and the single most frequent clonotype in two of eight donors was supplied by these HLA-C-restricted clonotypes. Cumulative frequency of public TCR beta family members discriminated carriers of CMV infection plus the relevant HLA type in this cohort and an independent roughly 340-donor cohort.

Read against the paper, the sample's treatment or condition label means: in vitro stimulation with specific CMV peptide epitopes to enrich CMV-specific T cells. The CDR3 sequence holds 12 residues, the cysteine and phenylalanine included. Only CDR3 DNA is held: 36 bases, read in frame from base 1. The germline V gene supplies CDR1 SGHVS and CDR2 FNYEAQ. V is shortened by 5 bases, J by 3 bases, and the region joining them spans 8 bases. Details on this clonotype: The clone's antigen remains unknown. No qualities accompany the bases; no much larger clone lies one base away.

The sequencer listed for this sample is Illumina HiSeq 1500. Starting from the raw public reads, TCRdb applied fastp trimming at Q25, assembled clones with MiXCR and retained in-frame beta chains. Each CDR3 protein appears once, grouped with its most common genes and DNA. This sample is represented by 200,000 to 250,000 distinct CDR3 sequences; about 40% of them were singletons. The ten top clones hold roughly three fifths of the sample. This TCR came from a human donor in good health (CMV status not recorded). Some clones in this sample may be carry-over from other donors' samples. The sample was CD8+ T cells from cultured PBMCs, taken from culture after CMV antigen stimulation. The sequence is built from TRBV7-6 and TRBJ2-7; TRBD1 is a weak D gene call, 6 bases matching. The CDR3: CASSEQGYEQYF. The DNA sequence is TGTGCCAGCAGCGAACAGGGCTACGAGCAGTACTTC.